This entry lists 28 T cell receptor beta chains sequenced from one sample in a study of T cell repertoires in cytomegalovirus infection. Their specific antigens are unknown. TCRdb independently ran MiXCR on the reads; one entry per CDR3 protein. The repertoire holds 100,000 to 150,000 distinct CDR3 sequences, with 30% to 40% as singletons. This sample comprised CD8+ T cells from cultured PBMCs, obtained from culture after CMV antigen stimulation. The receptor source for this set is a human donor in good health (CMV status not recorded). Some clones in this sample may be carry-over from other donors' samples.

The gene calls are TRBV6-2 or TRBV6-3 and TRBJ1-6; D not resolved. Germline CDR1 and CDR2: MNHEY and SVGEGT. The CDR3 runs to 15 residues. V shed 0 bases and J shed 7 bases, with 10 bases lying between them. The CDR3 nucleotides read TGTGCCAGCAGTTACTCGAGGGCTTGGAATTCACCCCTCCACTTT. This encodes CASSYSRAWNSPLHF.

This clonotype was seen more than once but under ten times. The chain couples TRBV6-2 or TRBV6-3 to TRBJ1-5; no definite D call. From germline, CDR1 is MNHEY and CDR2 SVGEGT. CDR3 length: 18 amino acids. Trimming removed 4 bases at V and 0 bases at J, with 19 bases between. Here the CDR3 reads CASSSNPPASYSNQPQHF. The DNA of the CDR3 is TGTGCCAGCAGTTCGAATCCACCTGCTTCTTATAGCAATCAGCCCCAGCATTTT.

This clonotype has a handful of counts. V usage is TRBV27 and J usage is TRBJ2-7, with D maybe TRBD1 (6 bases). From germline, CDR1 is MNHEY and CDR2 SMNVEV (reference sequence). The CDR3 is 13 residues long. Trimming cost V 5 bases and J 5 bases, with 13 bases left between them. This CDR3 is CASSVKQGNEQYF. CDR3 nucleotide sequence: TGTGCCAGCAGTGTGAAACAGGGAAACGAGCAGTACTTC.

V is TRBV4-2 and J is TRBJ1-5; D remains unclear. Germline loops: CDR1 LGHNA, CDR2 YNFKEQ. This CDR3 region has 14 residues. The V end lost 0 bases, the J end lost 6 bases, and 9 bases lay between the germline ends. The CDR3 is CASSQDLPPQPQHF. CDR3 in DNA: TGTGCCAGCAGCCAAGATCTCCCCCCTCAGCCCCAGCATTTT.

The J gene is TRBJ2-7, the V gene TRBV7-9; D may correspond to TRBD1 or TRBD2 (5 bases each). Germline-derived CDR1 and CDR2 are SEHNR and FQNEAQ (reference sequence). The germline V and J ends were trimmed by 1 base and 6 bases, with 7 bases remaining between them. The CDR3 spans 12 residues. CDR3 nucleotides: TGTGCCAGCAGCTTAGAGGGGAGCGAGCAGTACTTC. Its translation: CASSLEGSEQYF.

The chain employs TRBV12-3 or TRBV12-4 and TRBJ1-2; D unclear. The CDR3 consists of 13 residues. V was trimmed by 5 bases and J by 3 bases, leaving 10 bases between them. Here the CDR3 reads CASSPSQDYGYTF. The CDR3 region has the DNA TGTGCCAGCAGTCCCTCCCAGGACTATGGCTACACCTTC.

The genes are TRBV13 and TRBJ2-4; 7 bases are a match to TRBD2. Looked up from germline, CDR1 is PRHDT and CDR2 is FYEKMQ (reference sequence). V lost 5 bases and J lost 7; bases outside the gene matches: 11. This CDR3 is 15 amino acids long. CDR3 nucleotide sequence: TGTGCCAGCAGCACCCGGACTAGTGGGGTGAACATTCAGTACTTC. The encoded protein is CASSTRTSGVNIQYF.

This clonotype came up a few times. V and J are TRBV7-6 and TRBJ1-1, with D unclear. CDR3 length: 12 residues. Germline loops: CDR1 SGHVS, CDR2 FNYEAQ. With 5 bases removed from V and 0 bases from J, the gap between germline ends came to 4 bases. Written as DNA, the CDR3 is TGTGCCAGCAGCAACCTGAACACTGAAGCTTTCTTT. Translated, it gives CASSNLNTEAFF.

The CDR3 region has the DNA TGTGCCAGCACCCGGGGTTACGAGCAGTACTTC. It translates to CASTRGYEQYF. The gene calls are TRBV3-1 and TRBJ2-7; D is perhaps TRBD2 (5 bases). V was clipped by 7 bases and J by 4 bases, with 8 bases between them. This CDR3 is 11 amino acids long. Germline loops: CDR1 LGHDT, CDR2 YNNKEL (reference sequence).

This clonotype has ten or more counts. This chain links TRBV27 with TRBJ1-6; the D gene is possibly TRBD1 (6 bases). Trimming left V 4 bases short and J 0 bases short, with 16 bases between. Per the germline V gene, CDR1 is MNHEY and CDR2 is SMNVEV (reference sequence). The CDR3 totals 18 residues. Here the CDR3 DNA reads TGTGCCAGCAGTTCACGATTCGACAGGAGCTCCTATAATTCACCCCTCCACTTT. This translates into CASSSRFDRSSYNSPLHF.

The gene calls are TRBV3-1 and TRBJ1-1, with 7 bases aligning to TRBD1. Germline assignment: CDR1 LGHDT and CDR2 YNNKEL (reference sequence). Trimming took 4 bases from V and 3 from J; bases not matched to a gene: 14. CDR3 length: 17 amino acids. The CDR3 coding sequence is TGTGCCAGCAGCCCGCCCCCCGGCAGGGGGGAGGACACTGAAGCTTTCTTT. It encodes CASSPPPGRGEDTEAFF.

This clonotype appeared a few times. The rearrangement links TRBV4-1 to TRBJ1-2; D call uncertain. Germline CDR1 reads MGHRA; CDR2 reads YSYEKL. CDR3 length equals 19 residues. V was trimmed by 4 bases and J by 0 bases, leaving 24 bases between them. The CDR3 region is CASSRVPQLDAEANYGYTF. DNA of the CDR3: TGCGCCAGCAGCCGCGTCCCCCAATTGGACGCCGAAGCTAACTATGGCTACACCTTC.

A few counts support this clonotype. The rearrangement uses TRBV4-1 and TRBJ2-5; D is possibly TRBD1 or TRBD2 (5 bases each). V lost 4 bases and J 0 bases, leaving 6 bases between the germline ends. Germline loops: CDR1 MGHRA, CDR2 YSYEKL. CDR3 length: 13 residues. The CDR3 reads CASSRGDQETQYF. The DNA for the CDR3 is TGCGCCAGCAGCCGAGGGGACCAAGAGACCCAGTACTTC.

This clonotype was found a few times. This chain uses TRBV4-1 with TRBJ2-7; D is possibly TRBD1 or TRBD2 (6 bases each). Trimming stripped 4 bases from V and 4 bases from J, with 11 bases between. Germline V gene lookup returns CDR1 MGHRA and CDR2 YSYEKL. This CDR3 has 13 residues. DNA for the CDR3: TGCGCCAGCAGCCGAGGAGGGACATACGAGCAGTACTTC. The encoded protein is CASSRGGTYEQYF.

In this sample, this clonotype turned up a few times. The chain joins TRBV7-8 to TRBJ2-3; 10 nucleotides line up with TRBD1. V shed 5 bases and J 1 base; nucleotides not matched to a gene: 6. The CDR3 runs to 16 residues. The germline CDR1 and CDR2 sequences are SGHVS and FQNEAQ. The DNA of the CDR3 is TGTGCCAGCAGCCCAACCGGGACAGGGGGCACAGATACGCAGTATTTT. Protein: CASSPTGTGGTDTQYF.

V is TRBV19 and J is TRBJ1-5; 7 bases match TRBD1. The CDR3 spans 12 residues. CDR1 LNHDA and CDR2 SQIVND come from the germline V gene (reference sequence). Trimming at V came to 8 bases and at J to 7 bases, leaving 5 bases not matched to a gene. The CDR3 DNA sequence: TGTGCCAGTGACCAACAGGGGCAGCCCCAGCATTTT. Translated: CASDQQGQPQHF.

This chain links TRBV6-2 or TRBV6-3 with TRBJ2-1; D may be TRBD2 (6 bases). V was trimmed by 3 bases and J by 4 bases, leaving 19 bases between them. This CDR3 has 17 residues. Germline V gives CDR1 MNHEY, CDR2 SVGEGT. The CDR3 nucleotides read TGTGCCAGCAGTTATGGGGCGGGCGGGGCCCAATACAATGAGCAGTTCTTC. Its protein product is CASSYGAGGAQYNEQFF.

Regarding this clonotype: A much bigger clone sits one base away, suggesting this may be a read error. This sequence joins TRBV20-1 and TRBJ2-3, with TRBD2 matching 13 bases. The junction had 4 bases not matched to a gene; V was cut back by 4 bases and J by 3 bases. This CDR3 has 15 amino acids. Germline CDR1 reads DFQATT; CDR2 reads SNEGSKA (reference sequence). Here the CDR3 DNA reads TGCAGTGCTACTGGGACTAGCGGGGTGACAGATACGCAGTATTTT. It specifies CSATGTSGVTDTQYF.

This chain connects TRBV6-6 to TRBJ1-2; D is unresolved. The V end lost 6 bases, the J end lost 6 bases, and 14 bases lay between the germline ends. Germline V gives CDR1 MNHNY, CDR2 SVGAGI (reference sequence). The CDR3 loop spans 13 amino acids. The CDR3: CASSPDPSHGYTF. The CDR3 coding sequence is TGTGCCAGCAGCCCGGACCCCTCCCATGGCTACACCTTC.

This clonotype was counted between two and nine times. The J gene is TRBJ2-7, the V gene TRBV7-8, with D possibly TRBD2 on 5 matching bases. Trimming shortened V by 4 bases and J by 0 bases, and 10 bases separated the two germline ends. The germline gives CDR1 SGHVS, CDR2 FQNEAQ. The CDR3 runs to 14 residues. The DNA for the CDR3 is TGTGCCAGCAGCTGGACTGAGAGCTCCTACGAGCAGTACTTC. Amino acid sequence: CASSWTESSYEQYF.

In DNA form, the CDR3 reads TGTGCCAGCAGTCAGGGGACGTCGCGGGCTGAGGAGTACTTC. It translates to CASSQGTSRAEEYF. The chain couples TRBV2 to TRBJ2-7; the D gene is possibly TRBD1 (6 bases). There are 14 residues in the CDR3. V dropped 5 bases and J dropped 11 bases, with 22 bases sitting between them. Germline V gives CDR1 SNHLY, CDR2 FYNNEI.

This clonotype was detected many times. This chain connects TRBV7-2 to TRBJ1-6, with 9 positions matching TRBD1. Germline V gene lookup returns CDR1 SGHTA and CDR2 FQGNSA. J gave up 4 bases and V 3 bases, and 1 base lay outside the gene matches. The CDR3 sequence is 15 residues long. CDR3 amino acids: CASSLGQGYNSPLHF. CDR3 DNA sequence: TGTGCCAGCAGCTTGGGACAGGGTTATAATTCACCCCTCCACTTT.

This clonotype was found many times. The chain combines TRBV7-9 with TRBJ1-5; D not certain. CDR1 and CDR2 (germline): SEHNR, FQNEAQ (reference sequence). The CDR3 covers 12 residues. Trimming pared 1 base from V and 6 bases from J, leaving 4 bases between. DNA for the CDR3: TGTGCCAGCAGCTTAGGCGGTCAGCCCCAGCATTTT. Its protein product is CASSLGGQPQHF.

In this sample, this clonotype turned up many times. The chain is built from TRBV7-2 and TRBJ2-7; weak D call: TRBD1 (5 bases). The germline CDR1 and CDR2 sequences are SGHTA and FQGNSA. The CDR3 runs to 14 residues. V dropped 3 bases and J dropped 0 bases, with 9 bases sitting between them. The CDR3 DNA sequence: TGTGCCAGCAGCTTGATCAGGGACTCCTACGAGCAGTACTTC. This codes for CASSLIRDSYEQYF.

The genes are TRBV7-2 and TRBJ1-6, with 7 nucleotides matching TRBD1. The V segment lost 6 bases and the J segment 10 bases; nucleotides outside the gene matches: 6. Germline-derived CDR1 and CDR2 are SGHTA and FQGNSA. CDR3 length: 13 amino acids. DNA of the CDR3: TGTGCCAGCAGTCCGACAGGGCGATCACCCCTCCACTTT. Its translation is CASSPTGRSPLHF.

This clonotype was picked up many times. This chain joins TRBV7-8 and TRBJ2-6; D not resolved. This CDR3 is built from 20 residues. Trimming shortened V by 0 bases and J by 1 base, and 19 bases separated the two germline ends. From germline, CDR1 is SGHVS and CDR2 FQNEAQ. The CDR3 protein is CASSLAVYRRSSSGANVLTF. Written as DNA, the CDR3 is TGTGCCAGCAGCTTAGCCGTGTACAGACGGAGTAGTTCTGGGGCCAACGTCCTGACTTTC. The entire variable domain, with the rest obtained from reference TRBV7-8 and TRBJ2-6, is as follows: GAGVSQSPRYKVAKRGQDVALRCDPISGHVSLFWYQQALGQGPEFLTYFQNEAQLDKSGLPSDRFFAERPEGSVSTLKIQRTQQEDSAVYLCASSLAVYRRSSSGANVLTFGAGSRLTVL.

In this sample, this clonotype turned up a few times. The chain has TRBV10-3 and TRBJ1-6; 9 positions agree with TRBD1. The ends lost 1 base at V and 10 bases at J; junction bases unmatched: 5. The CDR3 is 15 residues long. Germline V CDR1 and CDR2: ENHRY, SYGVKD. DNA for the CDR3: TGTGCCATCAGTGAGTGGACAGGGGAGAGCTCACCCCTCCACTTT. Translating it yields CAISEWTGESSPLHF.

The chain uses TRBV4-1 and TRBJ1-5; D is possibly TRBD1 (5 bases). Germline lookup yields CDR1 MGHRA and CDR2 YSYEKL. Trimming took off 1 base at V and 2 bases at J, with 15 bases between the two ends. The CDR3 has 17 residues. The CDR3 DNA reads TGCGCCAGCAGCCAAGTGGACACCGAGGTTGGCAATCAGCCCCAGCATTTT. This encodes CASSQVDTEVGNQPQHF.